Described below is a single TCR beta chain sequence and its context. Its antigen is not known. There are 14 residues in the CDR3. V lost 3 bases and J 8 bases, leaving 16 bases between the germline ends. Germline CDR1 and CDR2: SGHTA and FQGNSA. The data derive from a study of blood T cells in healthy people across ages. Study findings and constraints: Researchers judged that diversity estimates from one million T cells fell short of true values. Long-lived and aged donors differed, with more naive CD4+ cells and higher diversity in the long-lived. As age increased, TCR beta diversity per million T cells fell in a roughly linear fashion.

Together with a sample-barcoded 5' primer, a J-beta primer mix was included in a second PCR lasting about 7 to 11 cycles. TCRdb reprocessed the 5' RACE reads with MiXCR, giving one entry per CDR3 protein. The table lists 710,000 or so distinct CDR3 sequences, 20% to 25% of them singletons, with about 22% in the top ten. The sequence came from a man between 65 and 85 years old in good health. This rearrangement joins TRBV7-2 to TRBJ1-2; perhaps TRBD1 as D (6 bases). Sequences were obtained from blood. CDR3 region: CASSFPGQMRGYTF. In DNA form, the CDR3 reads TGTGCCAGCAGCTTTCCAGGACAGATGCGAGGCTACACCTTC.